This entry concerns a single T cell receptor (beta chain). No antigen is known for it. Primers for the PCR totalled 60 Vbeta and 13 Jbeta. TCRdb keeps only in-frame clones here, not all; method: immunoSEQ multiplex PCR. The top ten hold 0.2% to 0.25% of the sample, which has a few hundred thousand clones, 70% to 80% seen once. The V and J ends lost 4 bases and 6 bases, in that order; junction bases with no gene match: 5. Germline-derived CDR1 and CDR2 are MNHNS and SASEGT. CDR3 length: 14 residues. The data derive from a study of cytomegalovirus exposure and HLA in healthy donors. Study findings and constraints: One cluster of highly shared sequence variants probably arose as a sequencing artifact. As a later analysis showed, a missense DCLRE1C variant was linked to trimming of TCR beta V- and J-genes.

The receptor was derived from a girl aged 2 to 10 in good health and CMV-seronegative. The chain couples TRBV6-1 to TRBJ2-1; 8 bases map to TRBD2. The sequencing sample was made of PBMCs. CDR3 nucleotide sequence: TGTGCCAGCAGTGGGGGACTAGGAATCAATGAGCAGTTCTTC. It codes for CASSGGLGINEQFF.